This T cell receptor (beta chain) was profiled in a study of shared clonotypes between healthy human individuals (dated by TCRdb to 2018 to 2021). About the study as a whole: The cohort comprised two women and a few men aged 18 to 49 years. The study deeply sequenced blood TCR repertoires of five healthy adults to estimate repertoire size and the extent of clonotype sharing between individuals. Libraries were prepared and TCR repertoires were sequenced by different laboratories using diverse techniques, in order to increase sequencing depth and limit assay-specific biases. Between about 0.9 and 8.9 billion PBMCs per donor were obtained by leukapheresis.

Using the deep immunoSEQ assay, multiplex PCR amplified TCR CDR3 regions from genomic DNA. Extracted genomic DNA from each cell subset was spread evenly across all wells of several immunoSEQ 96-well plates, with each plate serving as a replicate. For unsorted PBMC, about 270 ng of genomic DNA, equivalent to about 30,000 T cell genomes, went into each replicate PCR. Ten immunoSEQ deep assay plates were used to sequence the unsorted PBMC genomic DNA. Purified libraries were quantified with a Qubit 3.0 fluorometer, sized on a Bioanalyzer 2100, and re-quantified with the KAPA Library Quantification kit. Each immunoSEQ 96-well plate was sequenced on its own single-read 150-cycle Illumina NextSeq 550 flow cell. The original pipeline was this. The immunoSEQ output contained only junctional sequences without quality scores, so filtering could not match that applied to full-length reads. Sequences were annotated with PyIR, a Python wrapper for IgBLAST v1.9, using IMGT germline references to assign V/J genes and CDR3. Any read was removed if the V/J assignment was weak (E-value above 1e-6), the CDR3 was missing, or the read contained stop codons, out-of-frame junctions, or ambiguous translated residues. V3J clonotypes were defined as sequences sharing the same inferred V gene, J gene, and CDR3 amino acid sequence. The percentage overlap between two repertoires was calculated by dividing the number of shared unique clonotypes by the size of the smaller repertoire. Three approaches were used to assess repertoire richness: RTK rarefaction, the Chao1 estimator, and Recon v2.1 estimates of unobserved clonotypes. TCRdb carries this immuneACCESS record with in-frame sequences only. Its versions omit some clonotypes, under half of them owing to an unresolved V gene in the studies checked, with the rest unexplained. V and J calls and clone size follow that table, whereas D and trimming were derived from the DNA. This sample gives 450,000 or so clones in total; roughly three quarters of them show up just once. The top ten clones comprise around 12% of the sample.

The research as a whole found: Sampling was limited to blood, and TCR repertoires in tissue likely differ from TCR repertoires in blood. The small number of donors limited the genetic and exposure-history diversity represented. Based on pairwise subsampling, the degree of clonotype sharing among donors was expected to be affected by sequencing depth.

This clone has only a few counts. What this receptor recognizes is not known. No per-base quality is available; no much larger clone lies one base away. The germline V gene (reference sequence) yields GTSNPN for CDR1 and SVGIG for CDR2. Relative to germline, V is missing 1 base and J is missing 0 bases, with 9 bases of the junction outside any gene match. The CDR3 runs 18 amino acids, cysteine and phenylalanine included. Only CDR3 DNA is held: 54 bases, read in frame from base 1. The donors were healthy, HIV-negative adults with no recently reported acute infections or vaccinations. Every donor was a Caucasian adult residing in Nashville, Tennessee, USA. For unsorted samples, 84 million or so PBMCs were counted, and genomic DNA was extracted using the QIAamp DNA Blood Mini kit. Blood was collected by leukapheresis, and PBMCs were isolated by Ficoll-Histopaque density gradient centrifugation and then cryopreserved in liquid nitrogen vapor phase.

The chain was built from TRBV30 and TRBJ2-3; 11 central nucleotides agree with TRBD2. The clonotype comes from a woman aged 40 to 50 in good health. Some clones in this sample may be carry-over from other donors' samples. The sample taken for sequencing was PBMCs. In nucleotides, the sequence is TGTGCCTGGAGTGCCGCACACGGGACTAGCGGTAGCACAGATACGCAGTATTTT. It is translated as CAWSAAHGTSGSTDTQYF.